The 13 T cell receptor beta chains given below trace back to one sample, sequenced in a study of blood T cell repertoires in COVID-19. Generated by immunoSEQ multiplex PCR, the TCRdb table keeps only in-frame clones and is missing some. Of 200,000 to 250,000 clones detected, around 80% appear once; the ten largest clones hold roughly 7%. Sequenced: peripheral blood. These receptors were collected from a woman aged 70-85 years with acute or convalescent COVID-19.

This sequence joins TRBV7-2 and TRBJ2-2; 12 nucleotides line up with TRBD2. With 5 bases clipped from V and 7 bases from J, the junction kept 5 bases outside the gene matches. CDR1 and CDR2 (germline): SGHTA, FQGNSA. This CDR3 is 15 amino acids long. The CDR3 loop reads CASSLTSGGNGELFF. CDR3 DNA: TGTGCCAGCAGCCTGACTAGCGGGGGTAACGGGGAGCTGTTTTTT.

The CDR3 loop reads CASGFMPGTSTGNTIYF. CDR3 nucleotide sequence: TGTGCTAGTGGTTTCATGCCCGGGACATCAACTGGAAACACCATATATTTT. The rearrangement uses TRBV12-5 and TRBJ1-3; D might be TRBD1 (6 bases). The germline V and J ends were trimmed by 3 bases and 2 bases, with 17 bases remaining between them. CDR1 is LGHNT, CDR2 FRNRAP, per germline. CDR3 size: 17 residues.

This chain links TRBV7-2 with TRBJ1-5, with a weak D call TRBD1 (5 bases). The V end was cut by 5 bases, the J end by 1 base, with 18 bases between. Germline CDR1 is SGHTA and CDR2 is FQGNSA. This CDR3 contains 17 residues. For the CDR3, the DNA is TGTGCCAGCAGCCGTAGATTGGGGTCAGGGAGCAATCAGCCCCAGCATTTT. This encodes CASSRRLGSGSNQPQHF.

J is TRBJ1-2 and V is TRBV18, with 7 nucleotides matching TRBD1. V lost 6 bases to trimming and J lost 5 bases; unmatched junction nucleotides: 9. The CDR3 sequence is 14 residues long. Germline V gene data show CDR1 as KGHSH and CDR2 as LQKENI. CDR3 bases: TGTGCCAGCTCGTCCGACAGGGCGAGTTATGGCTACACCTTC. It translates to CASSSDRASYGYTF.

This clone was observed at least ten times. The chain is built from TRBV5-8 and TRBJ1-2, with 7 nucleotides matching TRBD1. CDR1 SGHTS and CDR2 YDEGEE come from the germline V gene. CDR3 length equals 15 residues. The V gene end was trimmed by 3 bases and the J gene end by 0 bases; junction bases not matched to a gene: 5. CDR3: CASSSGQLSNYGYTF. Here the CDR3 DNA reads TGTGCCAGCAGCTCGGGACAGTTATCTAACTATGGCTACACCTTC.

The chain is built from TRBV5-1 and TRBJ2-5; 7 bases are shared with TRBD1. With V trimmed by 3 bases and J by 2 bases, 4 bases remained unmatched. Germline CDR1 and CDR2: SGHRS and YFSETQ. The CDR3 is made up of 14 amino acids. This chain's CDR3 is CASSSTRGQETQYF. The CDR3 DNA reads as TGCGCCAGCAGCTCGACCAGGGGGCAAGAGACCCAGTACTTC.

V and J are TRBV6-6 and TRBJ1-3; unclear D gene. CDR3 length: 15 residues. Per the germline V gene, CDR1 is MNHNY and CDR2 is SVGAGI (reference sequence). V was trimmed by 6 bases and J by 6 bases, leaving 18 bases between them. The CDR3 loop is CASSGGPSLENTIYF. For the CDR3, the DNA is TGTGCCAGCAGCGGCGGGCCTTCCCTGGAAAACACCATATATTTT.

This rearrangement joins TRBV14 to TRBJ1-5, with 7 nucleotides matching TRBD1. CDR1 and CDR2 (germline): SGHDN, FVKESK. This CDR3 contains 19 residues. The ends lost 1 base at V and 0 bases at J; junction bases unmatched: 12. CDR3 sequence reads: CASSQGGLQGILSNQPQHF. In nucleotides, the CDR3 is TGTGCCAGCAGCCAAGGGGGCCTACAGGGGATCCTTAGCAATCAGCCCCAGCATTTT.

This clone was seen just once. The rearrangement links TRBV20-1 to TRBJ2-3; D gene unclear. V lost 4 bases and J lost 3, with 5 bases in between. The CDR3 sequence is 11 residues long. Germline values: CDR1 DFQATT, CDR2 SNEGSKA (reference sequence). The CDR3 DNA follows: TGCAGTGCTATGAGTACAGATACGCAGTATTTT. This translates into CSAMSTDTQYF.

The chain employs TRBV5-8 and TRBJ2-3; 8 positions agree with TRBD2. The J segment lost 0 bases and the V segment lost 6 bases, leaving 6 bases of the junction unmatched. Looked up from germline, CDR1 is SGHTS and CDR2 is YDEGEE. CDR3 length equals 15 residues. The CDR3 loop reads CASTRTSGSTDTQYF. CDR3 bases: TGTGCCAGCACCAGAACTAGCGGCAGCACAGATACGCAGTATTTT.

Turning to this clone: The same CDR3 also results from other DNA sequences found in this sample. J is TRBJ1-6 and V is TRBV5-4; tentatively, D is TRBD1 (5 bases). The V gene lost 0 bases and the J gene lost 6 bases, with 7 bases spanning the gap. The CDR3 consists of 14 residues. Per the germline V gene, CDR1 is SGHNT and CDR2 is YYREEE (reference sequence). The CDR3 DNA is TGTGCCAGCAGCTTGGACAGGTTTAATTCACCCCTCCACTTT. Its translation: CASSLDRFNSPLHF. The variable domain in full, completed from reference TRBV5-4 and TRBJ1-6, reads ETGVTQSPTHLIKTRGQQVTLRCSSQSGHNTVSWYQQALGQGPQFIFQYYREEENGRGNFPPRFSGLQFPNYSSELNVNALELDDSALYLCASSLDRFNSPLHFGNGTRLTVT.

The chain carries TRBV18 and TRBJ2-2; TRBD2 matches 7 bases. J gave up 4 bases and V 6 bases, and 11 bases lay outside the gene matches. The CDR3 spans 16 residues. Germline CDR1 reads KGHSH; CDR2 reads LQKENI. The CDR3 region has the DNA TGTGCCAGCTCCCCCGGGAGCGGGATCGGCACCGGGGAGCTGTTTTTT. Protein product: CASSPGSGIGTGELFF.

The chain uses TRBV3-1 (or the pseudogene TRBV3-2) and TRBJ1-1; D unclear. Germline loops: CDR1 LGHDT, CDR2 YNNKEL (reference sequence). This CDR3 spans 16 amino acids. The ends were cut back, 2 bases at V and 0 bases at J, with 13 bases in the middle. The DNA of the CDR3 is TGTGCCAGCAGCCAAAGTCCCGGGCGGGTGAACACTGAAGCTTTCTTT. It is translated as CASSQSPGRVNTEAFF.